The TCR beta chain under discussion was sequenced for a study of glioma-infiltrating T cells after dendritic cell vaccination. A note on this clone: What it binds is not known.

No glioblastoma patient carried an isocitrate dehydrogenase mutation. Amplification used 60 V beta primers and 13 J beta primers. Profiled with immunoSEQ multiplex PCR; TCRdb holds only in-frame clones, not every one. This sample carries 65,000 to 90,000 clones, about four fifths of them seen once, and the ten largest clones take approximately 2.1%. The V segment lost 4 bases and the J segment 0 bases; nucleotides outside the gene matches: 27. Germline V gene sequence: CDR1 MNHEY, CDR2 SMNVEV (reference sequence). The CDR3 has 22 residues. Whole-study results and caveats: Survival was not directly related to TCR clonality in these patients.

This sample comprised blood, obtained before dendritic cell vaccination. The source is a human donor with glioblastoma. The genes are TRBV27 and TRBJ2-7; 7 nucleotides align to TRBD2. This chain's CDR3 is CASSSIVGRDTERGRTSYEQYF. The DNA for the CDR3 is TGTGCCAGCAGTTCCATCGTGGGCCGGGATACAGAGCGGGGCCGAACCTCCTACGAGCAGTACTTC.